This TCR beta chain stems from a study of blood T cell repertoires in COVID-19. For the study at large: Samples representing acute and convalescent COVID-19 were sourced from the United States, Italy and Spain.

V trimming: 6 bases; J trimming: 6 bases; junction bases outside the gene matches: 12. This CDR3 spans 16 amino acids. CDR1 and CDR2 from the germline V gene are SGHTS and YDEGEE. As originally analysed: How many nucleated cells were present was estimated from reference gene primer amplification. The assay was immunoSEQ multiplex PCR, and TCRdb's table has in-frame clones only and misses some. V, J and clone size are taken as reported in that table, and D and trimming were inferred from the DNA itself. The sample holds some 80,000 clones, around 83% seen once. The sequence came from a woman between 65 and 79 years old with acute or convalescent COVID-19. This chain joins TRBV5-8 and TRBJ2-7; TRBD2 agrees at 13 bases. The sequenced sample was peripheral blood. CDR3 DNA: TGTGCCAGCACTCCCGACGGACTAGCGGGAGTGGTCGAGCAGTACTTC. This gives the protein CASTPDGLAGVVEQYF.